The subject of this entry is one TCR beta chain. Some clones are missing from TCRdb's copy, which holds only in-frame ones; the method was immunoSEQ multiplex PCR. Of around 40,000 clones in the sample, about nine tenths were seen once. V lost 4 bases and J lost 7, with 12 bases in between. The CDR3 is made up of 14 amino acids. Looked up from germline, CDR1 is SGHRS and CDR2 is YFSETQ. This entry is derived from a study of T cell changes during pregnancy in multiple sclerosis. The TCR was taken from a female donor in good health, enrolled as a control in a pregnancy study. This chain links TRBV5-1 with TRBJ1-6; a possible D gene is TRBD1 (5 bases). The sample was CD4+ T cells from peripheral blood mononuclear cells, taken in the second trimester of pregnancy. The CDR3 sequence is CASSEGVSNSPLHF. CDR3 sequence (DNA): TGCGCCAGCAGCGAAGGGGTATCGAATTCACCCCTCCACTTT.